The present T cell receptor (beta chain) was sequenced within a study of blood T cell repertoires in COVID-19 (dated by TCRdb to 2019 to 2021). Background for the entire study: The collaborator samples originated in the United States, Italy and Spain and spanned the acute and convalescent phases of COVID-19. Deeply sampled blood TCRbeta repertoires from subjects exposed to, actively infected with, or recovered from COVID-19 were included in the dataset. A freely available public database, intended as a resource for researchers studying the immune response to SARS-CoV-2, is where the repertoires were released. Sample metadata almost always included a de-identified subject ID, COVID-19 status, age in years and sex. Where HLA class I and class II types were available, the types were taken from metadata supplied by the sample provider, not from assay-based typing. The samples were drawn from the first 160 participants of the ongoing ImmuneRACE study and from 950 to 1,500 subjects provided by 6 global collaborators. The material from the prospective study consisted of cDNA or gDNA derived from T cells, B-cell-depleted T cells, or PBMCs.

The germline ends are 17 bases apart after V is trimmed by 5 bases and J by 7 bases. The germline V gene supplies CDR1 SGHTA and CDR2 FQGNSA. Reading from cysteine to phenylalanine, the CDR3 counts 15 amino acids. Only the CDR3 part of the read is kept: 45 bases, read in frame from the first base. TCRbeta CDR3 regions were amplified from genomic DNA by means of the immunoSEQ Assay, a bias-controlled multiplex PCR. In the authors' own workflow: Nucleated cell counts per sample were estimated from amplification of reference gene primers within the assay. To quantify the absolute abundance of each unique TCRbeta CDR3 rearrangement, sequence reads were collapsed and filtered. Productive Simpson clonality was computed per sample as the square root of Simpson's diversity index over productive rearrangements. TCRdb's version of the immuneACCESS table is confined to in-frame rearrangements and falls short of the full clone set. An unresolved V gene accounts for under half of the shortfall where checked; the remainder is of unknown origin. V, J and clone size are those of that table, while D and trimming were read from the DNA. The table for this sample lists some 30,000 clones; roughly nine tenths of them were counted only once. The ten largest account for roughly 2.3% of the sample.

A note on this clone: The target of this receptor is not known. Per-nucleotide qualities are absent, and no much larger clonotype sits a single base away.

Broad study findings and their caveats: The amount of clinical and demographic metadata varied by source and participant and was provided uncurated.

Whole blood was collected in K2EDTA tubes by collaborating institutions according to the institutions' own protocols. For TCRbeta analysis, collaborators shipped samples in one of three forms: frozen whole blood, isolated PBMCs, or DNA extracted from either of those sample types. The V and J genes are TRBV7-2 and TRBJ1-4, and possibly TRBD1, on 6 matching bases. This sequence was found in a man aged 50-59 years with active COVID-19. The specimen was peripheral blood. The CDR3 protein sequence reads: CASSQTGRGGEKLFF. The nucleotide sequence is given as TGTGCCAGCAGCCAAACAGGGCGCGGTGGTGAAAAACTGTTTTTT. With the portions outside the CDR3 filled from the reference TRBV7-2 and TRBJ1-4 genes, the complete variable region becomes GAGVSQSPSNKVTEKGKDVELRCDPISGHTALYWYRQSLGQGLEFLIYFQGNSAPDKSGLPSDRFSAERTGGSVSTLTIQRTQQEDSAVYLCASSQTGRGGEKLFFGSGTQLSVL.